This note documents a single T cell receptor beta chain sequence. This entry comes from a study of blood T cell repertoires in COVID-19. Study information: Sources were T cells, B-cell-depleted T cells, or PBMCs; the material itself was cDNA or gDNA.

Clones were sequenced by immunoSEQ multiplex PCR, and TCRdb holds only the in-frame ones, with some missing. The sample yields more than 150,000 clones, 80% to 90% seen once. Germline-derived CDR1 and CDR2 are MNHEY and SVGAGI. This CDR3 has 14 amino acids. The V gene end was trimmed by 6 bases and the J gene end by 3 bases; junction bases not matched to a gene: 4. The TCR was taken from a woman aged 50 to 60 who had recovered from COVID-19. Sequenced input: PBMCs or T cells enriched from blood (not recorded which). V gene TRBV6-5 combines with J gene TRBJ2-7; 11 bases are shared with TRBD2. Written as DNA, the CDR3 is TGTGCCAGCAGCCTAGCGGGGGGAAACTACGAGCAGTACTTC. It encodes CASSLAGGNYEQYF.